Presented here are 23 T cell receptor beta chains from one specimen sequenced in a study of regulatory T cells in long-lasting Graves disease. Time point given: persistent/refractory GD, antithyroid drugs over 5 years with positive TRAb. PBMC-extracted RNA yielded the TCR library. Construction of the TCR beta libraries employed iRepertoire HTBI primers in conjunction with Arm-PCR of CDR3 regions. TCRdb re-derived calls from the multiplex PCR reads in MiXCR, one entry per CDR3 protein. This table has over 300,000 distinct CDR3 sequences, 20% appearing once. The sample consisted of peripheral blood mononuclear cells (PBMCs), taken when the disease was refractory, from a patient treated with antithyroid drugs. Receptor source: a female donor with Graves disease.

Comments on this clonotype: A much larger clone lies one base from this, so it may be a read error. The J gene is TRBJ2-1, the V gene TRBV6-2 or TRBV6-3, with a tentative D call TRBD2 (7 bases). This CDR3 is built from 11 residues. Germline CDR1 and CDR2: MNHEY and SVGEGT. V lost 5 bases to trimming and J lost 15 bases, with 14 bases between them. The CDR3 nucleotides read TGTGCCAGCAGTGACGGGGGGCTACCGTTCTTC. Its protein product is CASSDGGLPFF.

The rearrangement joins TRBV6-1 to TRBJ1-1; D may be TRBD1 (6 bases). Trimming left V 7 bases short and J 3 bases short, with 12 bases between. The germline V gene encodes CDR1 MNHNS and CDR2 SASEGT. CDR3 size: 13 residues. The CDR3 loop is CASTQGRYTEAFF. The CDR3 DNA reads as TGTGCCAGCACCCAGGGGCGGTACACTGAAGCTTTCTTT.

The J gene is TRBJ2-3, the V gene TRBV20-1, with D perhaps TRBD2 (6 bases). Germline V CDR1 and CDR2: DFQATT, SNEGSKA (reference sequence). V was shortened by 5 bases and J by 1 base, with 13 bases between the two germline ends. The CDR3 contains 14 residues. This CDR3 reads CSALGLLGTDTQYF. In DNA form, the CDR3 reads TGCAGTGCTTTGGGACTCCTCGGCACAGATACGCAGTATTTT.

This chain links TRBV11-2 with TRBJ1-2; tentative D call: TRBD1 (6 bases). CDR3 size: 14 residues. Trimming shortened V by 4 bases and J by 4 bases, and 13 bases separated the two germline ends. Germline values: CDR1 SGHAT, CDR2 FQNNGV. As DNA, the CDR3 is TGTGCCAGCAGCTCCAACAGGGACGCCTATGGCTACACCTTC. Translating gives CASSSNRDAYGYTF.

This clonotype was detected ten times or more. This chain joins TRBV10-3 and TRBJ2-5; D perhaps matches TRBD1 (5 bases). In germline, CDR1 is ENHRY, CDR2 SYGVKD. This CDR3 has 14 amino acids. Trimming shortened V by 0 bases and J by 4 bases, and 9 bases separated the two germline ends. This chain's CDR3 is CAISESSQGETQYF. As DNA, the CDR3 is TGTGCCATCAGTGAGTCGAGTCAGGGAGAGACCCAGTACTTC.

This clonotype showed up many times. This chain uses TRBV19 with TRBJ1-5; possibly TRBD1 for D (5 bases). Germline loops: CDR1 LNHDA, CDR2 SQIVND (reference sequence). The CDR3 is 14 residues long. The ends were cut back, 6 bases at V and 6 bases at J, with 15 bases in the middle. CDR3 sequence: CASRDMKGSQPQHF. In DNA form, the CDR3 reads TGTGCCAGTAGGGACATGAAGGGTAGTCAGCCCCAGCATTTT.

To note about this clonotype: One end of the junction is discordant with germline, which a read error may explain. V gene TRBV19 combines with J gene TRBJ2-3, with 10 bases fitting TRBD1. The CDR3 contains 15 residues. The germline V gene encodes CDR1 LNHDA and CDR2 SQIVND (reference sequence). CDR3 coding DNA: TGTGCCAGTAGCATAGGACAGGGGGGGACAGATACGCAGTATTTT. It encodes CASSIGQGGTDTQYF.

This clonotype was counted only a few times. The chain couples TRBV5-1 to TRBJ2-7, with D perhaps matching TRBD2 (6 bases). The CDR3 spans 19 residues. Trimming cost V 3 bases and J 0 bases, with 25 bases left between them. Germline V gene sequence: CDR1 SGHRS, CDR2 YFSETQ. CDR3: CASSSSRRGHLPGSYEQYF. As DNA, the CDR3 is TGCGCCAGCAGCTCCTCTCGGCGGGGCCACCTCCCGGGCTCCTACGAGCAGTACTTC.

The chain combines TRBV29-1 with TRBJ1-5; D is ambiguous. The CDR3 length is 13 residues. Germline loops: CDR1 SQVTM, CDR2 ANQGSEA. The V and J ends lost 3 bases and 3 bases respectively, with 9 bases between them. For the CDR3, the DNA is TGCAGCGTTGATGCGGGGAACAATCAGCCCCAGCATTTT. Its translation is CSVDAGNNQPQHF.

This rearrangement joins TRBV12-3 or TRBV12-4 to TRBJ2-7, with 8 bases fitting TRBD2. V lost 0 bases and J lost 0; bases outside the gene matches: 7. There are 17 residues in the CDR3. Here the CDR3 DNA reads TGTGCCAGCAGTTTAGCGACGGTAGCGGGGTACTCCTACGAGCAGTACTTC. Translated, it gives CASSLATVAGYSYEQYF.

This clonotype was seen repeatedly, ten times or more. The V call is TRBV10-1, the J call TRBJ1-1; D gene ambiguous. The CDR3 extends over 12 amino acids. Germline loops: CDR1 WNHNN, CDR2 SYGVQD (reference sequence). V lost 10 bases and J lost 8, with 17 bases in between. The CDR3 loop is CANQQSGCEAFF. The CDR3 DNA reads TGCGCCAACCAACAGTCGGGTTGCGAAGCTTTCTTT.

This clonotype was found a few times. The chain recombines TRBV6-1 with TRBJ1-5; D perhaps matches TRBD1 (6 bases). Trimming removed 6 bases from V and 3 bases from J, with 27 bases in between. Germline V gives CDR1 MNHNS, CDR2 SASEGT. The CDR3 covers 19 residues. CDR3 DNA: TGTGCCAGCAGGTACCTGCAGCCCAGGGGCAGGCCTTCCAATCAGCCCCAGCATTTT. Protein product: CASRYLQPRGRPSNQPQHF.

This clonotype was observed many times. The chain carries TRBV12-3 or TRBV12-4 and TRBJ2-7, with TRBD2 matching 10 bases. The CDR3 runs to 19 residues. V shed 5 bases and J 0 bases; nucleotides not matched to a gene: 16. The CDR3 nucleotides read TGTGCCAGCAGTCGCACTAGCGGGAACCTCTTCCTCCTCTCCTACGAGCAGTACTTC. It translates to CASSRTSGNLFLLSYEQYF.

Here the CDR3 DNA reads TGTGCCATCAGCTCTACAGAGGCGGCAGTCAGTCAGCCCCAGCATTTT. Amino acid sequence: CAISSTEAAVSQPQHF. The rearrangement links TRBV10-3 to TRBJ1-5, with D unclear. V was shortened by 6 bases and J by 6 bases, with 21 bases between the two germline ends. The germline gives CDR1 ENHRY, CDR2 SYGVKD. The CDR3 spans 16 residues.

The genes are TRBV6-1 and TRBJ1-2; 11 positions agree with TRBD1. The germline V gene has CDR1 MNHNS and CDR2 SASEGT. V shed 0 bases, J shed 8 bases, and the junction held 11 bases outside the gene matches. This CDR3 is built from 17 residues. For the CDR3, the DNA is TGTGCCAGCAGTGAAGCCCCAGCGGGACAGGGGGACGGCGGCTACACCTTC. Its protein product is CASSEAPAGQGDGGYTF.

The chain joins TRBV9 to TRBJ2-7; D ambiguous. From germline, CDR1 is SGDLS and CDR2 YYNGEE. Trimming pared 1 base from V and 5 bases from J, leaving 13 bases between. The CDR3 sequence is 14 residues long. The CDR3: CASSVSGVIDEQYF. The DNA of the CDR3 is TGTGCCAGCAGCGTATCCGGCGTAATAGACGAGCAGTACTTC. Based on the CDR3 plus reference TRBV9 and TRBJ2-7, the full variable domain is DSGVTQTPKHLITATGQRVTLRCSPRSGDLSVYWYQQSLDQGLQFLIQYYNGEERAKGNILERFSAQQFPDLHSELNLSSLELGDSALYFCASSVSGVIDEQYFGPGTRLTVT.

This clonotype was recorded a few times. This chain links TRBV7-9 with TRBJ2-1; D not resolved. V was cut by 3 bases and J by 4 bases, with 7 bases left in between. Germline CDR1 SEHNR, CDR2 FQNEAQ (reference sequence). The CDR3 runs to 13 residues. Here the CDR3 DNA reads TGTGCCAGCAGCTTGGACCCTTACAATGAGCAGTTCTTC. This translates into CASSLDPYNEQFF.

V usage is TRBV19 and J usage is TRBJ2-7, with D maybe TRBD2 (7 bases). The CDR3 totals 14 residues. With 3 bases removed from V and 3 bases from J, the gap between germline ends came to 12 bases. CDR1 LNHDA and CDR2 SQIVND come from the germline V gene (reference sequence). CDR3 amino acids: CASSMRRGGYEQYF. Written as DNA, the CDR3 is TGTGCCAGTAGTATGAGGAGGGGGGGCTACGAGCAGTACTTC.

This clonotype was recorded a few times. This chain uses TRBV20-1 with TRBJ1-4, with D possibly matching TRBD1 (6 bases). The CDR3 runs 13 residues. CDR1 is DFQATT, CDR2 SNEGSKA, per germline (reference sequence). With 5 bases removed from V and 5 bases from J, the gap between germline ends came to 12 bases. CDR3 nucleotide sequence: TGCAGTGCTGCTTGGGACATAAATGAAAAACTGTTTTTT. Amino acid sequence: CSAAWDINEKLFF.

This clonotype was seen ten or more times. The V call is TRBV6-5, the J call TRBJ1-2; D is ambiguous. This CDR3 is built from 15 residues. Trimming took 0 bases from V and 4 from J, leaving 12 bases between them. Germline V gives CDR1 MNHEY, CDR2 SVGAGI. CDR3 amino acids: CASSYSAGLPYGYTF. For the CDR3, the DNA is TGTGCCAGCAGTTACTCCGCCGGTCTTCCCTATGGCTACACCTTC.

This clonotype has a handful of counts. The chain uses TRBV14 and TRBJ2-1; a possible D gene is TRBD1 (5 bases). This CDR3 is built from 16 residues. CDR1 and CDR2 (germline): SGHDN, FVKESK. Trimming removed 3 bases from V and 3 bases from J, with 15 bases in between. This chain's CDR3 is CASSHSRVALYNEQFF. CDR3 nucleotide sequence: TGTGCCAGCAGCCACTCCAGGGTAGCCCTCTACAATGAGCAGTTCTTC. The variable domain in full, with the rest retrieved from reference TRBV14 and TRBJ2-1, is EAGVTQFPSHSVIEKGQTVTLRCDPISGHDNLYWYRRVMGKEIKFLLHFVKESKQDESGMPNNRFLAERTGGTYSTLKVQPAELEDSGVYFCASSHSRVALYNEQFFGPGTRLTVL.

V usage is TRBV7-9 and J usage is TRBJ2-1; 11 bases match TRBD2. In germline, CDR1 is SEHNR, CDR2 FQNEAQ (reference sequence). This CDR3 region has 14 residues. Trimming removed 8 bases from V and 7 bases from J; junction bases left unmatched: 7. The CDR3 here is CASRVAGGTNEQFF. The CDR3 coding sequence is TGTGCCAGCCGCGTAGCGGGAGGGACAAATGAGCAGTTCTTC.

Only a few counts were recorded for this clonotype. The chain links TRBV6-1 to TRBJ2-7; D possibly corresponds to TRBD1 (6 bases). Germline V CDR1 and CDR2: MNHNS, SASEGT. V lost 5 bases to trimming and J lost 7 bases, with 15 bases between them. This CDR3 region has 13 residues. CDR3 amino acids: CASSPGALGEQYF. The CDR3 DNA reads TGTGCCAGCAGTCCAGGGGCACTTGGTGAGCAGTACTTC.